Listed below are T cell receptor beta chains from one sample, sequenced in a study. In TCRdb, the RT-PCR reads were re-called with MiXCR into one record per CDR3 protein. The sample consists of around 700,000 distinct CDR3 sequences, over 12% of them appearing once. The sequencing sample was made of memory CD4+ T cells from blood. The receptor set was obtained from a female donor in good health, serving as a healthy control. Each CDR3 is given with its conserved first and last residue. Some rows mark clone size as missing; the rest say once, few, many or name a class of expanded clone.

v_gene | abundance | CDR3aa
TRBV4-2 | . | CASSRGNGGGNEQFF
TRBV19 | few | CASSQDSFWNTEAFF
TRBV20-1 | . | CSAGGTSGPYTDTQYF
TRBV6-5 | many | CASSYSTSAVGGYTF
TRBV20-1 | few | CSARPWDRENTGELFF
TRBV20-1 | few | CSAKPGQGAMREGVFRSYNEQFF
TRBV5-5 | . | CASSLFQAAGNTIYF
TRBV27 | . | CASYPGTGWNTEAFF
TRBV7-9 | . | CASSYIQSSGNTIYF
TRBV19 | . | CASSILQGEAGGQPQHF
TRBV7-2 | . | CASSLSEETYEQYF
TRBV6-2/TRBV6-3 | . | CASSRVAGLVEQYF
TRBV5-1 | few | CASSPGLAGGGEQFF
TRBV28 | . | CASRPRSGPLKAFF
TRBV4-3 | many | CASSPQTGDTEAFF
TRBV13 | . | CASSLEAGRGAFF
TRBV10-3 | many | CAISESMIAVTDTQYF
TRBV27 | many | CASSQREVSNQPQHF
TRBV20-1 | many | CSANLAGGDTQYF
TRBV7-7 | . | CASSQTVSGNTIYF
TRBV12-3/TRBV12-4 | few | CASRSGTAQETQYF
TRBV20-1 | . | CSADPEGLWNEQFF
TRBV5-4 | few | CASSFRTAKNIQYF
TRBV11-1 | . | CASSLGGLAGIRFF
TRBV20-1 | . | CSALIRPRQGMGQETQYF
TRBV10-3 | . | CAILDDREGAEAFF
TRBV5-1 | many | CASSSRQAGFADTQYF
TRBV5-4 | . | CASSLQGGGGELFF
TRBV12-3/TRBV12-4 | many | CASSFNSLNYGYTF
TRBV7-9 | . | CASSTQGSGANVLTF
TRBV4-1 | few | CASRSIRDRHYNEQFF
TRBV14 | few | CASSQLTSNTDTQYF
TRBV29-1 | many | CSVEWGGQGRSGELFF
TRBV12-3/TRBV12-4 | many | CASRPGTSSYNEQFF
TRBV20-1 | . | CSARTATSDLYQPQHF
TRBV7-9 | many | CATELNSIQYF
TRBV5-1 | many | CASSRTPSTDTQYF
TRBV30 | once | CAWSEHQETQYF
TRBV20-1 | few | CSAGTGVIYGYTF
TRBV5-1 | . | CASSDHRTNTEAFF
TRBV10-3 | many | CAISESPGTGRNTEAFF
TRBV18 | few | CASSDRNTEAFF
TRBV10-3 | few | CAITRAYEQYF
TRBV10-3 | . | CAISDPVGSGASSYNEQFF
TRBV7-2 | few | CASSLTILDEQFF
TRBV7-8 | . | CASSTAEVAGETQYF
TRBV5-4 | few | CASSPDRLRDYTF
TRBV19 | . | CASSIRANEQFF
TRBV20-1 | . | CSARGTHGDINGDTQYF
TRBV20-1 | . | CSLMVTGGITEAFF
TRBV27 | few | CASRPAGTSGRNEQFF
TRBV20-1 | . | CSALPLAGVGDTQYF
TRBV19 | . | CASLSGQGSAEAFF